Reported below is one TCR beta chain. Losses at the gene ends were 3 bases for V and 3 bases for J; bases not matched to a gene: 3. The CDR3 totals 15 residues. CDR1 and CDR2 (germline): SGHTA, FQGNSA. The entry originates in a study of blood T cells in healthy people across ages. Alongside a J-beta primer mix, a sample-barcoded 5' primer served in a second PCR lasting about 7 to 12 cycles. MiXCR was run by TCRdb on the 5' RACE reads, yielding one entry per CDR3 protein. Of hundreds of thousands of distinct CDR3 sequences in the sample, 35% to 60% were seen once. The origin of this receptor is a man older than 75 in good health. The chain carries TRBV7-2 and TRBJ2-1; 9 bases line up with TRBD1. The sample comprised blood. CDR3 sequence (DNA): TGTGCCAGCAGCTTCCGGGACAGGGTCTACAATGAGCAGTTCTTC. It yields the protein CASSFRDRVYNEQFF.